This T cell receptor (beta chain) was captured in a study of cytomegalovirus exposure and HLA in healthy donors. CDR3 length equals 14 residues. Germline V gene data show CDR1 as LGHNT and CDR2 as FRNRAP. The V gene lost 1 base and the J gene lost 4 bases, with 10 bases spanning the gap. Regarding the study as a whole: Reports described diagnosis of cytomegalovirus status by the classifier as highly specific and sensitive. Analysis was performed later, and it showed HLA-associated TCR beta chains to be more clonally expanded than equally common others. A later analysis found common viral pathogens apparently linked to several of the most significant clusters. A prior analysis recorded that most TCR beta V segments were productive about 87% or about 30% of the time.

Researchers ran the PCR with 60 Vbeta and 13 Jbeta primers. TCRdb keeps only in-frame clones here, not all; method: immunoSEQ multiplex PCR. The table has 100,000 to 130,000 clones, around 74% seen once. Concerning this clone itself: Its antigen is undetermined.

The chain has TRBV12-5 and TRBJ1-2; possible D gene TRBD1, 5 bases. The sample was PBMCs. The clonotype was recovered from a woman between 40 and 55 years old in good health and CMV-seropositive. The CDR3 DNA is TGTGCTAGTGGTTTGGGGGCAGGGCGCTATGGCTACACCTTC. It is translated as CASGLGAGRYGYTF.